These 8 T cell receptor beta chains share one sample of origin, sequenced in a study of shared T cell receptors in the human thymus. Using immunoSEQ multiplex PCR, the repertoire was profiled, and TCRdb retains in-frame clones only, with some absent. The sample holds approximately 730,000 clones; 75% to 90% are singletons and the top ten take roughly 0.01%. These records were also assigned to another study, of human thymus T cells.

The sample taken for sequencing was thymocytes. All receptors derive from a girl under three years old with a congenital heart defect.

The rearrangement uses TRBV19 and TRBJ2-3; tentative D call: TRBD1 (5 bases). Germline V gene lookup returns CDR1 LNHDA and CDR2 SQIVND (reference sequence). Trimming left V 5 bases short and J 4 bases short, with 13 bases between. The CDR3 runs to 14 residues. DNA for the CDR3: TGTGCCAGTAGTGGCAGGGTCAGGGCAGATACGCAGTATTTT. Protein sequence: CASSGRVRADTQYF.

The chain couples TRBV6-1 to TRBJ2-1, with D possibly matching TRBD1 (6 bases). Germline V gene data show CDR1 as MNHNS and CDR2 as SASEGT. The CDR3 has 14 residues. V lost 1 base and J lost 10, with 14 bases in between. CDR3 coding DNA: TGTGCCAGCAGTGAAGGGCCAGGGGCGAGGGAGCAGTTCTTC. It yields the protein CASSEGPGAREQFF.

The CDR3: CASSCDSGTDTQYF. For the CDR3, the DNA is TGTGCCAGCAGCTGTGATTCAGGCACAGATACGCAGTATTTT. The rearrangement joins TRBV7-2 to TRBJ2-3, with D unresolved. The V gene lost 4 bases and the J gene lost 1 base, with 9 bases spanning the gap. CDR1 is SGHTA and CDR2 is FQGNSA in the germline V gene. The CDR3 has 14 residues.

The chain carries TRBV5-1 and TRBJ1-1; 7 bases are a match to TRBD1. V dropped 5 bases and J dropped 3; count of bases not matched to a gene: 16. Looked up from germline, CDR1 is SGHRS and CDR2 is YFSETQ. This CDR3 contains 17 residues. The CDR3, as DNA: TGCGCCAGCAGGACAGGGAGACCAACTATTGGGCACACTGAAGCTTTCTTT. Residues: CASRTGRPTIGHTEAFF.

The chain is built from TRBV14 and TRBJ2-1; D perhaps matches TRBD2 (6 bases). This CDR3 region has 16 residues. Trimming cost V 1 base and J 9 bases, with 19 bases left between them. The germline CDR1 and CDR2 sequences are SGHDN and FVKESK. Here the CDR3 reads CASSQVGGGEIGEQFF. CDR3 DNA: TGTGCCAGCAGCCAAGTCGGTGGCGGGGAAATTGGTGAGCAGTTCTTC.

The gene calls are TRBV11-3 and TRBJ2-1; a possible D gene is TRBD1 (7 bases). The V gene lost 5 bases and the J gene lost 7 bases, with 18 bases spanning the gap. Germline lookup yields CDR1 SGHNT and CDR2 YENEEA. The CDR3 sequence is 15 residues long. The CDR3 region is CASSRGDSIQNEQFF. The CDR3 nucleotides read TGTGCCAGCAGCCGCGGGGACAGCATTCAAAATGAGCAGTTCTTC. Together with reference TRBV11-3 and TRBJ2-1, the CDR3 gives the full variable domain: EAGVVQSPRYKIIEKKQPVAFWCNPISGHNTLYWYLQNLGQGPELLIRYENEEAVDDSQLPKDRFSAERLKGVDSTLKIQPAELGDSAVYLCASSRGDSIQNEQFFGPGTRLTVL.

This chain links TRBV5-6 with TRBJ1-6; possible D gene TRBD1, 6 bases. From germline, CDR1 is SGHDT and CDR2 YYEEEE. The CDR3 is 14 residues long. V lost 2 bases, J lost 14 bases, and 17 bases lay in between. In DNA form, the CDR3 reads TGTGCCAGCAGCTTAACAGGGCCGGTTGTCGCCCTCCACTTT. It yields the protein CASSLTGPVVALHF.

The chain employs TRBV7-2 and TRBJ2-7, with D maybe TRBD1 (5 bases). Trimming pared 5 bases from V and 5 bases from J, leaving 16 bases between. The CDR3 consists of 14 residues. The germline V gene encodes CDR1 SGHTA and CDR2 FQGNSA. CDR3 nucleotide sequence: TGTGCCAGCAGCATCGGACACGTCTTGCACGAGCAGTACTTC. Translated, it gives CASSIGHVLHEQYF.